Reported below is one T cell receptor beta chain. Its specificity is not known. For each donor, at least one pre-ART and at least two post-ART PBMC samples were available. The CDR3 length is 14 residues. Germline V gene data show CDR1 as SNHLY and CDR2 as FYNNEI. J was trimmed by 5 bases and V by 8 bases; bases with no gene match: 10. The sample originates from a study of long-term antiretroviral therapy in people with HIV. Looking at the study overall: Of all samples, the earliest predate the 2015 immediate-ART recommendation by about a decade. Study-level results: Every time point showed a repertoire led by clones expanded before ART.

Sequencing used immunoSEQ v3.0 at survey level. Produced via immunoSEQ multiplex PCR; TCRdb's table is partial and in-frame only. This table has tens of thousands of clones, roughly 80% appearing once. This material consisted of unsorted PBMCs, taken 0.3 years after starting antiretroviral therapy. This sequence joins TRBV2 and TRBJ2-5; 8 bases fit TRBD2. The receptor was derived from a man between 40 and 49 years old with HIV. CDR3 coding DNA: TGTGCCAGCCAGCGGGAGATGGTCATGGAGACCCAGTACTTC. This translates into CASQREMVMETQYF.